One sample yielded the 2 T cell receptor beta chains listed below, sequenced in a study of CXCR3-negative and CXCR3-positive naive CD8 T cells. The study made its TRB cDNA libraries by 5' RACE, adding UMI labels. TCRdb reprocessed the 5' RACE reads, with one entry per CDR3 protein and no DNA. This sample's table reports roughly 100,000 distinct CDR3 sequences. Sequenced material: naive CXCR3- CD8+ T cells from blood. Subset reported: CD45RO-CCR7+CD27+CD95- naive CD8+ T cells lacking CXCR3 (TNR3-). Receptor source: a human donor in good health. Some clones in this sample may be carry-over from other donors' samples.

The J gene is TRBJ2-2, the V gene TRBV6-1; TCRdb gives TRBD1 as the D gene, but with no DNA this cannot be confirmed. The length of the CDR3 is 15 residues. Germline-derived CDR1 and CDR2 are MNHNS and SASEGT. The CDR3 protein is CASSADRDGLGELFF.

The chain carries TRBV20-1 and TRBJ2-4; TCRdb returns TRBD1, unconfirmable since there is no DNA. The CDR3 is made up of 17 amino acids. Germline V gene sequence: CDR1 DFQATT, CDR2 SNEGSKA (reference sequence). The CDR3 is CSAPRITPGVGGDIQYF.